Listed below are T cell receptor beta chains from one sample, sequenced in a study of T cells in Graves' hyperthyroidism and ophthalmopathy. TCRdb used MiXCR to reprocess the multiplex PCR reads, holding one entry per CDR3 protein. Here the sample spans around 480,000 distinct CDR3 sequences, approximately 15% being singletons. The sample taken for sequencing was blood. The origin of the receptors is a woman between 18 and 30 years old with Graves' hyperthyroidism. The CDR3 runs from the conserved cysteine through the conserved F or W. A D gene is named only where the DNA matches it firmly. Only part of the rows carry a size: once, few, many, or a class if the clone is expanded.

clone size	CDR3 length	V gene	J gene	D gene	CDR3 DNA	CDR3 protein
many	16	TRBV2	TRBJ2-2	.	TGTGCCAGCAGTTCCACACTAGCCCAGAACACCGGGGAGCTGTTTTTT	CASSSTLAQNTGELFF
many	14	TRBV3-1	TRBJ1-5	.	TGTGCCAGCAGCAAAGAATATAGCAATCAGCCCCAGCATTTT	CASSKEYSNQPQHF
many	17	TRBV6-5	TRBJ1-3	.	TGTGCCAGCAGTTACAAGCTGACCTCCAACTCTGGAAACACCATATATTTT	CASSYKLTSNSGNTIYF
few	15	TRBV12-3/TRBV12-4	TRBJ2-1	TRBD2	TGTGCCAGCAGCTTAGGGCGGGAGGCCTACAATGAGCAGTTCTTC	CASSLGREAYNEQFF
many	13	TRBV4-1	TRBJ1-2	.	TGCGCCAGCAGCCAAGACCCATCCTATGGCTACACCTTC	CASSQDPSYGYTF
few	18	TRBV5-1	TRBJ2-1	TRBD2	TGCGCCAGCAGCTTGGCCGCACTAGCGGGAATCTCCTACAATGAGCAGTTCTTC	CASSLAALAGISYNEQFF
.	14	TRBV19	TRBJ2-7	.	TGTGCCAGTAGCACAGGGTCTGGGCCCTACGAGCAGTACTTC	CASSTGSGPYEQYF
many	11	TRBV12-3/TRBV12-4	TRBJ2-1	.	TGTGCCAGCAAGATTGTCGATGAGCAGTTCTTC	CASKIVDEQFF
.	19	TRBV4-2	TRBJ2-5	.	TGTGCCAGCAGCCAAGATCATCTCAAACGGGGTCTCCCCCAAGAGACCCAGTACTTC	CASSQDHLKRGLPQETQYF
.	14	TRBV2	TRBJ2-3	.	TGTGCCAGCAGTGGTGGCCCTAGCACAGATACGCAGTATTTT	CASSGGPSTDTQYF
many	14	TRBV18	TRBJ1-2	.	TGTGCCAGCTCACCACCGCCCACGGGAGGAGGCTACACCTTC	CASSPPPTGGGYTF
few	15	TRBV14	TRBJ1-3	TRBD1	TGTGCCAGCCGCAGAGGACAGGGGACTGGAAACACCATATATTTT	CASRRGQGTGNTIYF
many	13	TRBV19	TRBJ2-1	.	TGTGCCAGTAGTATGGTCAGATTAAATGAGCAGTTCTTC	CASSMVRLNEQFF
many	16	TRBV20-1	TRBJ2-5	TRBD1	TGCAGTGCTAGAGATAGGGACAGGGGGCGCTGGGAGACCCAGTACTTC	CSARDRDRGRWETQYF
many	15	TRBV7-2	TRBJ2-3	TRBD2	TGTGCCAGCAGCCAACTAGCGGGATGGCAAGATACGCAGTATTTT	CASSQLAGWQDTQYF
many	15	TRBV20-1	TRBJ2-1	TRBD2	TGCAGTGCTCTTAAAGGACTAGCGGCCTACAATGAGCAGTTCTTC	CSALKGLAAYNEQFF
many	15	TRBV27	TRBJ1-2	TRBD1	TGTGCCAGCAGTTTCCGGACAGGGAGCTATAATGGCTACACCTTC	CASSFRTGSYNGYTF
many	15	TRBV7-3	TRBJ2-7	TRBD2	TGTGCCAGCAGCACGTTAGCGGGAGAAAGCTACGAGCAGTACTTC	CASSTLAGESYEQYF
.	13	TRBV24-1	TRBJ2-2	.	TGTGCCACCAGTGAGACGAACACCGGGGAGCTGTTTTTT	CATSETNTGELFF
.	15	TRBV20-1	TRBJ1-1	.	TGCAGTGCTAGCCCCAGAGGCGGGCTGAACACTGAAGCTTTCTTT	CSASPRGGLNTEAFF
many	13	TRBV12-3/TRBV12-4	TRBJ2-2	.	TGTGCCAGCAGACAGGGTTTCACCGGGGAGCTGTTTTTT	CASRQGFTGELFF
many	12	TRBV3-1	TRBJ1-2	.	TGTGCCAGCAGCGGATCCTACTATGGCTACACCTTC	CASSGSYYGYTF
many	14	TRBV12-3/TRBV12-4	TRBJ2-3	TRBD1	TGTGCCAGCAGTAGGGGGCAAAACACAGATACGCAGTATTTT	CASSRGQNTDTQYF
.	13	TRBV20-1	TRBJ2-2	.	TGCAGTGTTCGGCAGGGTAGCACCGGGGAGCTGTTTTTT	CSVRQGSTGELFF
many	10	TRBV28	TRBJ1-2	.	TGTGCCAGCAGTTCAAATGGCTACACCTTC	CASSSNGYTF
.	14	TRBV9	TRBJ2-3	.	TGTGCCAGCAGCGTCCAGGCCAGCGCAGATACGCAGTATTTT	CASSVQASADTQYF